This T cell receptor beta chain comes out of a study of T cell repertoires in cytomegalovirus infection. Study-wide background: Recently identified HLA-C-restricted CMV epitopes and well-studied HLA-B-restricted CMV epitopes were used by the study.

This clonotype appeared a few times. No antigen is known for it. Germline loops: CDR1 SQVTM, CDR2 ANQGSEA. The CDR3 is 11 residues long. The ends were cut back, 5 bases at V and 5 bases at J, with 9 bases in the middle. The study's findings and limits: Across the ex vivo response, the dominant clonotypes were HLA-C-restricted CMV-specific TCR beta clonotypes. The study identified carriers of CMV plus the relevant HLA from cumulative public TCR beta family frequency.

TCRdb redid the calling of the reads with MiXCR, one entry per CDR3 protein. The sample records tens of thousands of distinct CDR3 sequences, roughly 20% being singletons. The sequence was obtained from a human donor in good health (CMV status not recorded). Some clones in this sample may be carry-over from other donors' samples. Sequencing was performed on CD8+ T cells from cultured PBMCs, taken from culture after CMV antigen stimulation. The gene calls are TRBV29-1 and TRBJ1-1, with D uncertain. CDR3 protein: CSVQVQTEAFF. The CDR3 coding sequence is TGCAGCGTTCAGGTTCAAACTGAAGCTTTCTTT.